This T cell receptor beta chain was recorded in a study of neurological immune-mediated disorders (dated by TCRdb to about 2019). Concerning the study at large: The study compared peripheral blood TCR-beta repertoires of HTLV-I-associated myelopathy (HAM/TSP) patients, multiple sclerosis patients and healthy controls using UMI-based sequencing. Alongside PBMC samples, the set of about 100 TCR-beta libraries contained longitudinal samples, technical triplicates, and paired CD4+ and CD8+ T-cell subsets that had been sorted. The cohort comprised roughly 65 subjects: about 14 HAM/TSP patients, approximately 34 multiple sclerosis patients and 20 or so healthy controls. What the research found in general, with its limitations: No identical CDR3 amino acid sequences were shared among expanded clones across subjects, suggesting private TCR-beta repertoires in all groups. TCR clonal expansion was greatest in HAM/TSP patients and smallest in MS patients, who ranked below even healthy controls.

This clonotype was observed at least ten times. This receptor's antigen is unknown. No qualities accompany the bases; no much larger clone lies one base away. For unsorted PBMC libraries, 2 million PBMCs were used after storage in RNAlater at -80 degrees C until RNA extraction. Peripheral blood underwent Ficoll-Hypaque density gradient centrifugation to isolate PBMCs, which were then cryopreserved in liquid nitrogen. cDNA synthesis used template-switch 5'RACE with a primer carrying a 10-nucleotide random unique molecular identifier tagging each TCR transcript. Every sequencing run yielded over 160 million TCR-beta sequences covering 15-18 subjects. Total RNA was extracted with the RNeasy kit. The KAPA Real-time Library Amplification kit was used to amplify TCR-beta VDJ regions with primers targeting the TCR constant region and the 5'RACE anchor. Sample indexes and Illumina adaptors were added in a first PCR, after which library yield was increased in a second PCR. After purification with Ampure beads, the TCR product of roughly 650 bp was size-selected on a 2% E-gel SizeSelection system. Before pooling, libraries had their quality checked on a Bioanalyzer, their concentration measured with Qubit, and their quantity determined with the Kapa Library Quantification kit. Libraries were sequenced paired-end 2 x 150 bp on an Illumina HiSeq 2500. To increase sequence diversity, roughly 24-30% phiX was spiked into each library pool. The authors processed their data as follows. The UMI-based MiGEC pipeline processed quality-filtered reads and removed over 80% of raw TCR sequences during error correction. VDJ genes were aligned to IMGT germline references, and clonotypes were defined by unique CDR3 amino acid sequence plus V-J genes. Clonal expansion, Shannon diversity and CDR3 relatedness were evaluated with VDJtools (CalcPairwiseDistances, ClusterSamples), while phylogenetic trees were built in CLCbio workbench. Clones with at least 8 unique UMIs were defined as expanded, with this threshold being based on coefficient-of-variation modelling across technical triplicates. TCRdb applied fastp at Q25 and MiXCR to the public reads, then kept only in-frame beta chains. One record per CDR3 amino acid sequence lists the most common genes and DNA. It is TCRdb's table, rather than the study itself, that gives the V and J calls and clone size. Recorded for this sample are about 36,000 distinct CDR3 sequences; over 9% of them occurred a single time. Clones ranked in the top ten supply 6.6% of the sample.

There are 13 amino acids in the CDR3, from cysteine to phenylalanine inclusive. Only the CDR3 part of the read is kept: 39 bases, read in frame from the first base. In the germline V gene (reference sequence), CDR1 corresponds to SEHNR and CDR2 to FQNEAQ. Trimming takes 3 bases from V and 9 bases from J, and the germline ends sit 13 bases apart. The receptor's source is a woman aged 25 to 45 with HTLV-1-associated myelopathy (HAM/TSP). The sequenced sample consisted of PBMCs. This chain joins TRBV7-9 to TRBJ2-3; tentative D gene TRBD2, with 6 bases matching. Read as DNA, the sequence is TGTGCCAGCAGCTTTCCGGGACTCGAGACGCAGTATTTT. This yields the protein CASSFPGLETQYF.